The following is a T cell receptor beta chain sequence with its context. In the original analysis: Reference gene primer amplification gave nucleated cell count estimates. Measured with immunoSEQ multiplex PCR; TCRdb has only the in-frame clones, and not every one. From that table come the V and J calls and clone size; the DNA was used to work out D and trimming. Of tens of thousands of clones listed, 65% to 90% are singletons. The data were taken from a study of blood T cell repertoires in COVID-19. Study information: The samples span acute and convalescent COVID-19 from the United States, Italy and Spain. Nucleic acid was either cDNA or gDNA, and it came from T cells, B-cell-depleted T cells, or PBMCs.

V was cut by 5 bases and J by 1 base, with 14 bases left in between. Germline CDR1 SGHVS, CDR2 FNYEAQ. This CDR3 spans 16 amino acids. The sequence was obtained from a human donor in a cohort sampled during active COVID-19. The sample taken for sequencing was peripheral blood. The rearrangement links TRBV7-6 to TRBJ2-2; TRBD2 might be the D (7 bases). The CDR3 loop is CASSLSGGRNTGELFF. The CDR3 coding sequence is TGTGCCAGCAGCCTATCGGGGGGCCGGAACACCGGGGAGCTGTTTTTT.